This TCR beta chain was found in a study of T cell changes during pregnancy in multiple sclerosis (dated by TCRdb to the late 2010s). Context from the whole study: The study looked at changes in the T cell repertoire across pregnancy in women with multiple sclerosis.

V ends up 3 bases short and J 4 bases short, with an unmatched junction base count of 5. CDR1 is given as SGDLS and CDR2 as YYNGEE, both from the germline V gene. The CDR3, cysteine through phenylalanine, is 16 amino acids long. The entry retains the CDR3 DNA only, 48 bases that are in frame from base 1. As for this clone: This clone's antigen is unknown. Base quality data are lacking; no much larger clone is found one base away.

Library generation was performed with the immunoSEQ multiplex PCR assay. TCRdb provides this immuneACCESS table in a form limited to in-frame rearrangements. Some clones are lacking; in checked studies, under half of them reflect an unresolved V gene, and why the rest are absent is not known. Across this sample there are 90,000 to 120,000 clones, with about 90% seen only once. The leading ten clones occupy roughly 0.82% of the sample. The sample in question was peripheral blood, obtained in the third trimester of pregnancy. The source of this sequence is a female donor in good health, enrolled as a control in a pregnancy study. Rearrangement joined TRBV9 to TRBJ2-1, with 12 bases matching TRBD2. The CDR3 in this case is CASSAGLAGMYNEQFF. The DNA sequence reads TGTGCCAGCAGCGCCGGACTAGCGGGGATGTACAATGAGCAGTTCTTC.